The 15 T cell receptor beta chains below were found in one sample sequenced in a study of lymphopenia after photon versus proton radiotherapy. The protocol was immunoSEQ multiplex PCR, while the TCRdb copy is restricted to in-frame clones and leaves out a portion. The profile covers around 20,000 clones, with around 90% appearing a single time and about 10% taken by the ten largest. The input for sequencing was peripheral blood, taken from a patient treated with proton-based radiotherapy. The receptors originated from a woman in her 70s with pancreatic cancer. Some clones in this sample may be carry-over from other donors' samples.

To note about this clone: Other DNA sequences in this specimen translate into the identical CDR3. V gene TRBV7-2 combines with J gene TRBJ2-1; D unresolved. Trimming pared 1 base from V and 4 bases from J, leaving 8 bases between. This CDR3 contains 14 residues. The germline V gene encodes CDR1 SGHTA and CDR2 FQGNSA. CDR3 loop: CASSLGTSYNEQFF. CDR3 DNA: TGTGCCAGCAGCTTAGGCACTTCTTACAATGAGCAGTTCTTC.

The rearrangement uses TRBV27 and TRBJ1-2; TRBD1 aligns across 9 bases. The V segment lost 2 bases and the J segment 4 bases; nucleotides outside the gene matches: 8. Germline values: CDR1 MNHEY, CDR2 SMNVEV (reference sequence). CDR3 length: 16 amino acids. The CDR3 nucleotides read TGTGCCAGCAGTTTAGTAGCCGGGACAGGGTTCTATGGCTACACCTTC. Its protein is CASSLVAGTGFYGYTF.

J is TRBJ2-3 and V is TRBV11-1, with 14 nucleotides matching TRBD2. The V gene end was trimmed by 5 bases and the J gene end by 4 bases; junction bases not matched to a gene: 5. The germline CDR1 and CDR2 sequences are SGHAT and FQDESV (reference sequence). This CDR3 spans 16 amino acids. The CDR3 here is CASSPRLAGGADTQYF. The CDR3 DNA sequence: TGTGCCAGCAGCCCTAGACTAGCGGGAGGGGCAGATACGCAGTATTTT.

The chain is built from TRBV28 and TRBJ1-5, with TRBD1 matching 7 bases. The V gene end was trimmed by 4 bases and the J gene end by 3 bases; junction bases not matched to a gene: 18. Germline V gives CDR1 MDHEN, CDR2 SYDVKM. This CDR3 is 19 amino acids long. Written as DNA, the CDR3 is TGTGCCAGCAGTTGGGACCGTGCTGGGGGACAGAGCTACAATCAGCCCCAGCATTTT. Encoded protein: CASSWDRAGGQSYNQPQHF.

CDR3 sequence: CSVPEPDVSNYGYTF. In DNA form, the CDR3 reads TGCAGCGTCCCTGAACCGGACGTTTCTAACTATGGCTACACCTTC. This chain joins TRBV29-1 and TRBJ1-2; D is ambiguous. Trimming left V 6 bases short and J 0 bases short, with 17 bases between. CDR1 is SQVTM, CDR2 ANQGSEA, per germline. This CDR3 contains 15 residues.

The chain carries TRBV7-6 and TRBJ2-5, with D maybe TRBD1 (6 bases). CDR1 and CDR2 from the germline V gene are SGHVS and FNYEAQ. The CDR3 consists of 13 residues. The V end was cut by 4 bases, the J end by 5 bases, with 11 bases between. The CDR3 DNA is TGTGCCAGCAGCTCGGACAGACTGGAGACCCAGTACTTC. The encoded protein is CASSSDRLETQYF.

The chain is built from TRBV5-1 and TRBJ1-1; 8 bases match TRBD1. Trimming took 1 base from V and 1 from J; bases not matched to a gene: 3. The germline gives CDR1 SGHRS, CDR2 YFSETQ. This CDR3 is built from 15 residues. In DNA, the CDR3 is TGCGCCAGCAGCTTGCAGGGGGCGGGGAACACTGAAGCTTTCTTT. As protein: CASSLQGAGNTEAFF.

The chain uses TRBV5-1 and TRBJ1-2; the D gene is possibly TRBD1 (5 bases). From germline, CDR1 is SGHRS and CDR2 YFSETQ. V dropped 0 bases and J dropped 8 bases, with 14 bases sitting between them. The CDR3 sequence is 14 residues long. The CDR3 DNA sequence: TGCGCCAGCAGCTTGGCAGGGCGTGTGGGAGGCTACACCTTC. Protein sequence: CASSLAGRVGGYTF.

The chain combines TRBV11-2 with TRBJ2-7; weak D call: TRBD1 (6 bases). Germline assignment: CDR1 SGHAT and CDR2 FQNNGV. This CDR3 region has 14 residues. Trimming left V 1 base short and J 5 bases short, with 12 bases between. DNA of the CDR3: TGTGCCAGCAGCTTAGTAACCCACAGGGACGAGCAGTACTTC. This gives the protein CASSLVTHRDEQYF.

V is TRBV30 and J is TRBJ1-5; the D is unclear. The V gene lost 1 base and the J gene lost 3 bases, with 7 bases spanning the gap. The length of the CDR3 is 13 residues. Germline CDR1 and CDR2: GTSNPN and SVGIG (reference sequence). CDR3 amino acids: CAWSGQNNQPQHF. The CDR3 nucleotides are TGTGCCTGGAGTGGTCAAAACAATCAGCCCCAGCATTTT.

This rearrangement joins TRBV7-2 to TRBJ1-1; D is unresolved. Trimming stripped 6 bases from V and 4 bases from J, with 15 bases between. The germline V gene has CDR1 SGHTA and CDR2 FQGNSA. The CDR3 consists of 14 residues. The CDR3: CASRRVRGGTEAFF. The CDR3 DNA reads as TGTGCCAGCAGAAGGGTGCGGGGAGGCACTGAAGCTTTCTTT.

The CDR3, as DNA: TGTGCCTGGAGTGGACTAGCGGGAAGGAATGAGCAGTTCTTC. It encodes CAWSGLAGRNEQFF. V usage is TRBV30 and J usage is TRBJ2-1; 11 nucleotides agree with TRBD2. Germline V CDR1 and CDR2: GTSNPN, SVGIG (reference sequence). With V trimmed by 1 base and J by 7 bases, 3 bases remained unmatched. This CDR3 is built from 14 residues.

The V and J genes are TRBV7-9 and TRBJ2-2; D is undetermined. Trimming took off 5 bases at V and 3 bases at J, with 10 bases between the two ends. CDR1 and CDR2 (germline): SEHNR, FQNEAQ (reference sequence). The CDR3 is made up of 14 amino acids. In DNA form, the CDR3 reads TGTGCCAGCAGCATAATTACGGACACCGGGGAGCTGTTTTTT. It yields the protein CASSIITDTGELFF.

The chain uses TRBV18 and TRBJ2-1; 9 nucleotides align to TRBD1. After removal of 2 bases from V and 3 bases from J, the junction contained 5 bases not matched to a gene. Germline CDR1 and CDR2: KGHSH and LQKENI. The CDR3 is made up of 16 amino acids. The CDR3 nucleotides are TGTGCCAGCTCACCATACGACAGGGGGAACTACAATGAGCAGTTCTTC. It codes for CASSPYDRGNYNEQFF.

The chain is built from TRBV5-1 and TRBJ2-5; no definite D call. Germline CDR1 reads SGHRS; CDR2 reads YFSETQ. The V gene lost 4 bases and the J gene lost 3 bases, with 10 bases spanning the gap. The CDR3 length is 13 residues. Here the CDR3 DNA reads TGCGCCAGCAGCAACCCTTGGGAAGAGACCCAGTACTTC. It encodes CASSNPWEETQYF.